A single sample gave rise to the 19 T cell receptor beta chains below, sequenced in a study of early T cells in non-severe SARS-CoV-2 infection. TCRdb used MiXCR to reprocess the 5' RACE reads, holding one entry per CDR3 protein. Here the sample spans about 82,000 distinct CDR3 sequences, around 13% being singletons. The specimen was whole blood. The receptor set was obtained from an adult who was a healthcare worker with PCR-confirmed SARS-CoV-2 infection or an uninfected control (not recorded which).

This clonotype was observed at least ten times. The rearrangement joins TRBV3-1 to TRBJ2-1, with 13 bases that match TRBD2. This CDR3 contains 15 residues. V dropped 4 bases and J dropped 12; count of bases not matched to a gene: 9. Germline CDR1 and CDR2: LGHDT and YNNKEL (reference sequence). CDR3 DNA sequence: TGTGCCAGCAGCCCTACTAGCGGGGGGGTACCCGGGCAGTTCTTC. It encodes CASSPTSGGVPGQFF.

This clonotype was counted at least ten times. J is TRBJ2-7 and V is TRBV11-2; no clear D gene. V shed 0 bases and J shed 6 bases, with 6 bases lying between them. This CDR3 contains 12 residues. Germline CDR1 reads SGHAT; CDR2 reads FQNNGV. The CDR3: CASSLERGEQYF. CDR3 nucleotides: TGTGCCAGCAGCTTAGAACGTGGCGAGCAGTACTTC.

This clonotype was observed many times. The CDR3 bases are TGTGCCAGCAGCCAAGAAGCGGGGGTGGCGCAGTATTTT. Protein product: CASSQEAGVAQYF. The V gene is TRBV3-1, the J gene TRBJ2-3; 8 bases line up with TRBD2. The CDR3 consists of 13 residues. V was clipped by 0 bases and J by 10 bases; unmatched bases: 3. CDR1 and CDR2 from the germline V gene are LGHDT and YNNKEL (reference sequence).

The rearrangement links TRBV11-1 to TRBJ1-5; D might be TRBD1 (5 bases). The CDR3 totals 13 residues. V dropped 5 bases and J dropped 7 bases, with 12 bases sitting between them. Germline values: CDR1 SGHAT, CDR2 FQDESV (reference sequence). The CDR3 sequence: CASSPGVKQPQHF. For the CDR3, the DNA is TGTGCCAGCAGCCCGGGGGTGAAACAGCCCCAGCATTTT.

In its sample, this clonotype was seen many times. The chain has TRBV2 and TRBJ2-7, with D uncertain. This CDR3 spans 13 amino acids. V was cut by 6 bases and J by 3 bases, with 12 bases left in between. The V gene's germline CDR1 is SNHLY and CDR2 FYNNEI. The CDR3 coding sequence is TGTGCCAGCAGCCGGGTCCTGGACTACGAGCAGTACTTC. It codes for CASSRVLDYEQYF.

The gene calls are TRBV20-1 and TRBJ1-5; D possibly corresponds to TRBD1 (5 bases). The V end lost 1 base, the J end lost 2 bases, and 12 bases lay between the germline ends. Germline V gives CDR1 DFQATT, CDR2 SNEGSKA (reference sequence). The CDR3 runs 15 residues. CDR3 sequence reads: CSARVGGTGNQPQHF. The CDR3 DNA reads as TGCAGTGCTAGAGTCGGGGGGACGGGCAATCAGCCCCAGCATTTT.

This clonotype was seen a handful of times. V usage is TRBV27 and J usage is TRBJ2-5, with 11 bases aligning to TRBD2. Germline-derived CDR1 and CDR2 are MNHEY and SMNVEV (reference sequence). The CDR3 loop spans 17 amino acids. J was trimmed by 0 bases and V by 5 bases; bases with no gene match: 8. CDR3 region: CASSLRTSGPYQETQYF. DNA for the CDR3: TGTGCCAGCAGTCTCCGGACTAGCGGGCCGTACCAAGAGACCCAGTACTTC.

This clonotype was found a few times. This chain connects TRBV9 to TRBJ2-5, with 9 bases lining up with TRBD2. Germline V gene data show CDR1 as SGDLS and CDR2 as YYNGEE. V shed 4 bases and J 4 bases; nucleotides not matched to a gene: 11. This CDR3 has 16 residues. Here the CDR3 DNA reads TGTGCCAGCAGCACCGAGGCGCGGGGGGGCCCAGAGACCCAGTACTTC. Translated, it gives CASSTEARGGPETQYF.

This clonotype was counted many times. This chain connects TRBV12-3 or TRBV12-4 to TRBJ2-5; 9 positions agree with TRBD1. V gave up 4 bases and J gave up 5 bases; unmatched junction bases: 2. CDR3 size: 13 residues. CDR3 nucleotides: TGTGCCAGCAGTTCCGGGACAGGGGAGACCCAGTACTTC. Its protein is CASSSGTGETQYF.

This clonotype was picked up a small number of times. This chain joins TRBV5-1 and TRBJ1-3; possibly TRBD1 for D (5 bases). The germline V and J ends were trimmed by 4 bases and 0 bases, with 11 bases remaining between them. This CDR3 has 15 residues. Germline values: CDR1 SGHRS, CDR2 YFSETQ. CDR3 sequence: CASSRDRHSGNTIYF. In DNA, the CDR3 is TGCGCCAGCAGCCGGGACCGGCACTCTGGAAACACCATATATTTT.

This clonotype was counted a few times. Here the CDR3 reads CASSRKEAGYGNTIYF. The CDR3 DNA is TGTGCCAGCAGCCGCAAAGAGGCAGGATATGGAAACACCATATATTTT. The gene calls are TRBV14 and TRBJ1-3, with D unresolved. The CDR3 spans 16 residues. CDR1 SGHDN and CDR2 FVKESK come from the germline V gene. The germline V and J ends were trimmed by 4 bases and 3 bases, with 16 bases remaining between them.

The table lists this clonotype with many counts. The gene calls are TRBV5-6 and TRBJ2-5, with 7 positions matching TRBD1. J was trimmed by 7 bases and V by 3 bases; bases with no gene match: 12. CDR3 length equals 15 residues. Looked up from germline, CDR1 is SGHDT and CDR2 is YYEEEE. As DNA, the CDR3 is TGTGCCAGCAGCTCGGACGACAGGGAACGTAGGACCCAGTACTTC. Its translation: CASSSDDRERRTQYF. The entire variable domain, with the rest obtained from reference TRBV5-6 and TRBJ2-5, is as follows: DAGVTQSPTHLIKTRGQQVTLRCSPKSGHDTVSWYQQALGQGPQFIFQYYEEEERQRGNFPDRFSGHQFPNYSSELNVNALLLGDSALYLCASSSDDRERRTQYFGPGTRLLVL.

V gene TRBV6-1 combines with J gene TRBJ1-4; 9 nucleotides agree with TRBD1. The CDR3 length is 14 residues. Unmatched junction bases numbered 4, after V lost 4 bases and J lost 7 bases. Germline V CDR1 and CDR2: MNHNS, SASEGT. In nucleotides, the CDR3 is TGTGCCAGCAGTGCAGGGACAGGGCGTGAAAAACTGTTTTTT. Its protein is CASSAGTGREKLFF.

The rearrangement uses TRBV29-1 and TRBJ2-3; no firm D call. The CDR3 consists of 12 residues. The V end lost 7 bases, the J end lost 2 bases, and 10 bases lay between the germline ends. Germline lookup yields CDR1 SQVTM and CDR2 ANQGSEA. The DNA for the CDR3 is TGCAGCGCGAGCCAAAACACAGATACGCAGTATTTT. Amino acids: CSASQNTDTQYF.

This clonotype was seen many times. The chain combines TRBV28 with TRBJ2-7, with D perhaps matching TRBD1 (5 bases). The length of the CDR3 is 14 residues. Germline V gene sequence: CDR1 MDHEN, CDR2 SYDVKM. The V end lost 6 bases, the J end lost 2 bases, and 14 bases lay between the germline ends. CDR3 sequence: CASRRKTATYEQYF. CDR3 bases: TGTGCCAGCAGACGCAAGACAGCTACCTACGAGCAGTACTTC.

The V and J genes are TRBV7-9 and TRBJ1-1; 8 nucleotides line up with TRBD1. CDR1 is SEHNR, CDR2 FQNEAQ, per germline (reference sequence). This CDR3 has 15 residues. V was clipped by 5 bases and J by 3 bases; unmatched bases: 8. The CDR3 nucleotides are TGTGCCAGCAGCCGCGCACAGGGGGAGTACACTGAAGCTTTCTTT. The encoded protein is CASSRAQGEYTEAFF.

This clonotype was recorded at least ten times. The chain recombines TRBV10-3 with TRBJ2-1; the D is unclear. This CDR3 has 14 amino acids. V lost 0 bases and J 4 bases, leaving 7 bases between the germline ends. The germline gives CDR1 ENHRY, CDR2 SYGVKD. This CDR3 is CAISESQDYNEQFF. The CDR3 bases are TGTGCCATCAGTGAGTCGCAGGATTACAATGAGCAGTTCTTC.

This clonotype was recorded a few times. In DNA, the CDR3 is TGTGCCAGCAACCGGGAGGGCTACAATGAGCAGTTCTTC. Amino acid sequence: CASNREGYNEQFF. The chain combines TRBV6-6 with TRBJ2-1, with 8 positions matching TRBD2. The CDR3 sequence is 13 residues long. Germline lookup yields CDR1 MNHNY and CDR2 SVGAGI (reference sequence). Unmatched junction bases numbered 2, after V lost 7 bases and J lost 3 bases.

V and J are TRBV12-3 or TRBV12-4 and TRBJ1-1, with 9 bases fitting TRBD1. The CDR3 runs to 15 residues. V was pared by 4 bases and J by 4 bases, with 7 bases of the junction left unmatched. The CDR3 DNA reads TGTGCCAGCAGTTCACAGGGGGCCGATCGCACTGAAGCTTTCTTT. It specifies CASSSQGADRTEAFF.